This T cell receptor (beta chain) stems from a study of metastatic and nonmetastatic thyroid tumors. In the study overall: From malignant and benign thyroid patients, repertoires in blood and in tumor or nodule tissue were compared. Broader study findings: Reports indicated that malignant thyroid tumors showed significantly higher TCR beta diversity than benign nodules did, in blood and tumor.

Authors' methods: Differences in CDR3 between clinicopathological groups were drawn on to build a classifier intended to discriminate distant-metastatic papillary thyroid cancer patients. TCRdb reanalyzed the PCR reads with MiXCR. TCRdb assigned the V and J calls; the authors' analysis was not used. The data hold some 15,000 clones, with around 13% observed a single time. Many counts were recorded for this clone. What it recognizes is unknown. Ahead of thyroid surgery, no patient had received treatment of any kind. V was clipped by 6 bases and J by 4 bases, with 21 bases between them. The germline CDR1 and CDR2 sequences are LNHDA and SQIVND (reference sequence). This CDR3 contains 16 residues.

The chain joins TRBV19 to TRBJ1-1; TRBD1 is a possible D gene (5 bases). The sequence came from a female donor with papillary thyroid cancer or a benign thyroid nodule (not recorded which). Some clones in this sample may be carry-over from other donors' samples. The sequenced sample consisted of blood. CDR3 bases: TGTGCCAGTAGGAGGAAGGACAACGTGCGGGGCACTGAAGCTTTCTTT. Translating it yields CASRRKDNVRGTEAFF.